Presented here are 16 T cell receptor beta chains from one specimen sequenced in a study of T cell changes during pregnancy in multiple sclerosis (dated by TCRdb to about 2019). Library creation used the immunoSEQ multiplex PCR assay. Drawn from immuneACCESS, this table holds only the in-frame rearrangements with V and J called that TCRdb kept. Clones are partly lost; checked studies trace under half to an unresolved V gene and leave the rest unexplained. Recorded for this sample are about 36,000 clones; over 75% of them occurred a single time. The ten largest clones capture roughly 12% of the sample. The sample here was CD8+ T cells from peripheral blood mononuclear cells, taken in the third trimester of pregnancy. The receptors stem from a female donor with multiple sclerosis, enrolled in a pregnancy study.

The V and J genes are TRBV7-9 and TRBJ2-1; 14 bases fit TRBD2. Germline CDR1 and CDR2: SEHNR and FQNEAQ (reference sequence). Trimming at V came to 5 bases and at J to 9 bases, leaving 12 bases not matched to a gene. The CDR3 is made up of 17 amino acids. Here the CDR3 DNA reads TGTGCCAGCAGCCCTCAGGATCCGGGACTAGCGGGGGTTGAGCAGTTCTTC. Translated: CASSPQDPGLAGVEQFF.

V usage is TRBV19 and J usage is TRBJ2-5; D possibly corresponds to TRBD1 (6 bases). CDR1 LNHDA and CDR2 SQIVND come from the germline V gene (reference sequence). There are 14 residues in the CDR3. V was pared by 4 bases and J by 4 bases, with 13 bases between. The CDR3 loop is CASSNPQGGETQYF. The DNA for the CDR3 is TGTGCCAGTAGTAATCCACAGGGTGGAGAGACCCAGTACTTC.

The V gene is TRBV4-3, the J gene TRBJ2-1, with a possible D match to TRBD1 (7 bases). The CDR3 consists of 19 residues. V was clipped by 0 bases and J by 8 bases, with 26 bases between them. The germline V gene has CDR1 LGHNA and CDR2 YSLEER. CDR3 amino acids: CASSQDPGGLGGGEDEQFF. The CDR3 coding sequence is TGCGCCAGCAGCCAAGATCCTGGGGGCCTTGGAGGGGGCGAGGATGAGCAGTTCTTC.

The chain carries TRBV13 and TRBJ1-1; D ambiguous. Germline values: CDR1 PRHDT, CDR2 FYEKMQ (reference sequence). V lost 3 bases to trimming and J lost 0 bases, with 5 bases between them. The CDR3 totals 13 residues. CDR3 sequence (DNA): TGTGCCAGCAGCTTCGGGATGAACACTGAAGCTTTCTTT. Encoded protein: CASSFGMNTEAFF.

This clone came up once. The chain combines TRBV4-2 with TRBJ2-1; D possibly corresponds to TRBD2 (6 bases). The V gene lost 0 bases and the J gene lost 6 bases, with 15 bases spanning the gap. The CDR3 sequence is 16 residues long. From germline, CDR1 is LGHNA and CDR2 YNFKEQ. The CDR3 nucleotides are TGTGCCAGCAGCCAAGATGGGGCTGGCGGGACCAATGAGCAGTTCTTC. Its protein is CASSQDGAGGTNEQFF.

V is TRBV12-5 and J is TRBJ1-1; TRBD1 agrees at 7 bases. Looked up from germline, CDR1 is LGHNT and CDR2 is FRNRAP. The J segment lost 0 bases and the V segment lost 3 bases, leaving 10 bases of the junction unmatched. The CDR3 loop spans 17 amino acids. The CDR3 here is CASGFAIKDRMNTEAFF. CDR3 nucleotides: TGTGCTAGTGGTTTCGCTATAAAGGACAGGATGAACACTGAAGCTTTCTTT.

This clone was counted a few times. This chain connects TRBV7-3 to TRBJ1-3, with 8 bases matching TRBD1. V was clipped by 5 bases and J by 4 bases; unmatched bases: 7. Germline loops: CDR1 SGHTA, CDR2 FQGTGA. The CDR3 totals 15 residues. The CDR3 sequence: CASSESGGFGNTIYF. Here the CDR3 DNA reads TGTGCCAGCAGCGAATCAGGGGGCTTCGGAAACACCATATATTTT.

This clone was seen just once. V and J are TRBV18 and TRBJ1-3; 7 bases are shared with TRBD1. The CDR3 contains 15 residues. V lost 3 bases to trimming and J lost 0 bases; unmatched junction nucleotides: 2. Germline assignment: CDR1 KGHSH and CDR2 LQKENI. The CDR3: CASSPGTASGNTIYF. CDR3 sequence (DNA): TGTGCCAGCTCACCCGGGACAGCCTCTGGAAACACCATATATTTT.

CDR3 in DNA: TGCGCCAGCAGCCAAGATCAGGCGATGTTGGATAATTCACCCCTCCACTTT. This codes for CASSQDQAMLDNSPLHF. The chain couples TRBV4-3 to TRBJ1-6; D remains ambiguous. V lost 0 bases to trimming and J lost 5 bases, with 14 bases between them. CDR1 is LGHNA, CDR2 YSLEER, per germline. The CDR3 length is 17 residues.

CDR3 residues: CASSFYSTGSITGELFF. The DNA of the CDR3 is TGTGCCAGCAGCTTTTATTCGACAGGGAGTATCACCGGGGAGCTGTTTTTT. J is TRBJ2-2 and V is TRBV13, with 7 bases fitting TRBD1. The V gene's germline CDR1 is PRHDT and CDR2 FYEKMQ (reference sequence). Trimming took 3 bases from V and 4 from J; bases not matched to a gene: 11. The CDR3 has 17 residues.

The V gene is TRBV29-1, the J gene TRBJ1-2; D might be TRBD1 (5 bases). Germline V gene lookup returns CDR1 SQVTM and CDR2 ANQGSEA. V was pared by 5 bases and J by 2 bases, with 9 bases between. This CDR3 has 12 amino acids. In nucleotides, the CDR3 is TGCAGCGTTATGTCAGGGAACTATGGCTACACCTTC. Translated: CSVMSGNYGYTF.

The V gene is TRBV30, the J gene TRBJ1-1; 9 bases match TRBD1. CDR3 length equals 14 residues. Per the germline V gene, CDR1 is GTSNPN and CDR2 is SVGIG (reference sequence). Trimming removed 2 bases from V and 3 bases from J; junction bases left unmatched: 4. CDR3 nucleotides: TGTGCCTGGAGTACGCGGGACAGGGACACTGAAGCTTTCTTT. Its protein is CAWSTRDRDTEAFF.

The chain combines TRBV7-6 with TRBJ2-1, with TRBD1 matching 10 bases. The CDR3 is 16 amino acids. The trim removed 1 base at V and 8 bases at J, leaving 8 bases unmatched. In germline, CDR1 is SGHVS, CDR2 FNYEAQ. CDR3 amino acids: CASSLGVGTGADEQFF. The CDR3 DNA reads as TGTGCCAGCAGCTTAGGCGTCGGGACAGGGGCCGATGAGCAGTTCTTC.

The J gene is TRBJ1-5, the V gene TRBV5-1; TRBD1 is a possible D gene (5 bases). The CDR3 is made up of 14 amino acids. Germline V gene data show CDR1 as SGHRS and CDR2 as YFSETQ. Trimming shortened V by 0 bases and J by 4 bases, and 8 bases separated the two germline ends. The CDR3 DNA reads TGCGCCAGCAGCTTGGGACAGTTAAATCAGCCCCAGCATTTT. It translates to CASSLGQLNQPQHF.

For the CDR3, the DNA is TGTGCCAGTAGTACCGGACAGGGGGACTATGGCTACACCTTC. It codes for CASSTGQGDYGYTF. The chain uses TRBV19 and TRBJ1-2; 10 nucleotides line up with TRBD1. This CDR3 comprises 14 residues. Trimming at V came to 4 bases and at J to 3 bases, leaving 2 bases not matched to a gene. Germline loops: CDR1 LNHDA, CDR2 SQIVND (reference sequence).

This rearrangement joins TRBV7-9 to TRBJ2-1, with D possibly matching TRBD1 (6 bases). V gave up 4 bases and J gave up 5 bases, with 21 bases separating them. The germline gives CDR1 SEHNR, CDR2 FQNEAQ (reference sequence). The CDR3 covers 17 residues. The CDR3: CASSSLRTQGSDNEQFF. The CDR3, as DNA: TGTGCCAGCAGCTCCCTCCGGACACAGGGAAGCGACAATGAGCAGTTCTTC. Full variable domain (remainder filled in from reference TRBV7-9 and TRBJ2-1): DTGVSQNPRHKITKRGQNVTFRCDPISEHNRLYWYRQTLGQGPEFLTYFQNEAQLEKSRLLSDRFSAERPKGSFSTLEIQRTEQGDSAMYLCASSSLRTQGSDNEQFFGPGTRLTVL.